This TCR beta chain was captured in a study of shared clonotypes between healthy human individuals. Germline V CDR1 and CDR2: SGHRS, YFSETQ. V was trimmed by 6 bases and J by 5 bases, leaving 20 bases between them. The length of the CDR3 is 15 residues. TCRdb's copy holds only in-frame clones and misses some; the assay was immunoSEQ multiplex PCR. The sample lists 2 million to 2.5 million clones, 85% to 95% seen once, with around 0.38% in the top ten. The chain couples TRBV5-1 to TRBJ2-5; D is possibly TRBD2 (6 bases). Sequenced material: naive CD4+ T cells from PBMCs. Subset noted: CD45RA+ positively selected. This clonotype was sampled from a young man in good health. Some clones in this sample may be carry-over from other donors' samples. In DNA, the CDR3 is TGCGCCAGCACCAACCCCGGAGGGGCAGTGGAGACCCAGTACTTC. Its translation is CASTNPGGAVETQYF.